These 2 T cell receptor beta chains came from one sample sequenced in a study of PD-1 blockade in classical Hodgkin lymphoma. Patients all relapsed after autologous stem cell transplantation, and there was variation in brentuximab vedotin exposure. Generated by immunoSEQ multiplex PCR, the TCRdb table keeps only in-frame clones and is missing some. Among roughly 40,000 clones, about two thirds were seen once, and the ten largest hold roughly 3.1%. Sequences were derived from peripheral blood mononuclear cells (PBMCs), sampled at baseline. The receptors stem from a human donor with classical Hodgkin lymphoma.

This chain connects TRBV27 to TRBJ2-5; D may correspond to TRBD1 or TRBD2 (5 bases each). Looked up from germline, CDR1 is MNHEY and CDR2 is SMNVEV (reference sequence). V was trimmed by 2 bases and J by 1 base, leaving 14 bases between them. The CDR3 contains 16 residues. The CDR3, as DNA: TGTGCCAGCAGTTTACGTGCTAGCAGGGTCCAAGAGACCCAGTACTTC. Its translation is CASSLRASRVQETQYF.

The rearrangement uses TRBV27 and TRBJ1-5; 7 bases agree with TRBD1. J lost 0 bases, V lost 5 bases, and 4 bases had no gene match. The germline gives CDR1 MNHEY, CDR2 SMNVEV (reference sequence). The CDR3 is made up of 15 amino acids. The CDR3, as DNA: TGTGCCAGCAGTCTGGGACAGAATAGCAATCAGCCCCAGCATTTT. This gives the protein CASSLGQNSNQPQHF.